This is a list of T cell receptor beta chains from one sample in a study of CD8+CD57+ T cells in acquired aplastic anemia. Via MiXCR, TCRdb re-called the reads, giving one row per CDR3 protein. The sample includes hundreds of thousands of distinct CDR3 sequences, roughly 68% of them seen just once. The sample consisted of sorted CD4+, CD8+, or CD8+CD57+ T cells (not recorded which) from PBMCs. These receptors were taken from a human donor in good health, serving as a control. Each CDR3 is given with its conserved first and last residue.

v_call: TRBV9; cdr3_aa: CASSGLKGTQYYVLTF
v_call: TRBV7-2; cdr3_aa: CASSLTGTSTEAFF
v_call: TRBV5-1; cdr3_aa: CASSLVTAMNTEAFF
v_call: TRBV5-1; cdr3_aa: CASSLPTGGMYEQYF
v_call: TRBV7-2; cdr3_aa: CASSLTGTGLYEQYF
v_call: TRBV15; cdr3_aa: CATSKGESGNTNAEAFF
v_call: TRBV11-3; cdr3_aa: CASSHRQADTEAFF
v_call: TRBV29-1; cdr3_aa: CSGGTASYEQYF
v_call: TRBV14; cdr3_aa: CASSQDGGVVTGELFF
v_call: TRBV5-6; cdr3_aa: CASSLILWGTYEQYF
v_call: TRBV7-3; cdr3_aa: CASSPGQDSYKEYF
v_call: TRBV7-2; cdr3_aa: CASSFEVRGIDGFTF
v_call: TRBV7-9; cdr3_aa: CASKLGRSNHAQHF
v_call: TRBV9; cdr3_aa: CASSFSGDSYEQYF
v_call: TRBV20-1; cdr3_aa: CSARLAGGQNEQYF
v_call: TRBV20-1; cdr3_aa: CSAPRQLPNSPLHF
v_call: TRBV2; cdr3_aa: CASTVVGGGLGVSQYF
v_call: TRBV7-9; cdr3_aa: CASSLRTSGSGGDEQFF
v_call: TRBV25-1; cdr3_aa: CASSSHEGGSEAFF
v_call: TRBV7-9; cdr3_aa: CASSLGQTNYGYSF
v_call: TRBV12-3/TRBV12-4; cdr3_aa: CASSLRGTSGGETQYF
v_call: TRBV20-1; cdr3_aa: CSASLSVNEKLFF
v_call: TRBV30; cdr3_aa: CAWSAGGGTEAFF
v_call: TRBV7-3; cdr3_aa: CASSLSSTVEAFFF
v_call: TRBV15; cdr3_aa: CATSRGALTGGQETQYF
v_call: TRBV19; cdr3_aa: CASSIRQDGYTF
v_call: TRBV7-9; cdr3_aa: CASLRVMGDSEATF
v_call: TRBV11-1; cdr3_aa: CASSRDRANEKLFF
v_call: TRBV7-2; cdr3_aa: CASSLKAVGSGANVLTF
v_call: TRBV5-8; cdr3_aa: CASSCGRGEIYGYTF
v_call: TRBV27; cdr3_aa: CASSLSGEGGYTF
v_call: TRBV11-2; cdr3_aa: CASRMWEGVTQYF
v_call: TRBV7-8; cdr3_aa: CASRPANSPLHFGF
v_call: TRBV2; cdr3_aa: CASGGVETQYF
v_call: TRBV15; cdr3_aa: CATSNLGYAPLHF
v_call: TRBV2; cdr3_aa: CASSTDPVTEAFF
v_call: TRBV11-3; cdr3_aa: CASSPIAWEETQYF
v_call: TRBV7-2; cdr3_aa: CASGTGGNEKLFF
v_call: TRBV20-1; cdr3_aa: CSARVGGVGVNYGYTF
v_call: TRBV7-2; cdr3_aa: CASSLVIAGGLGSDTQYF
v_call: TRBV15; cdr3_aa: CASSSGTSYTSDHYF
v_call: TRBV5-1; cdr3_aa: CASSASWANTF
v_call: TRBV20-1; cdr3_aa: CSARRTEGEQFF
v_call: TRBV10-2; cdr3_aa: CASSYSSLGEGAFF
v_call: TRBV10-3; cdr3_aa: CATRQGAGADTQYF
v_call: TRBV5-5; cdr3_aa: CASRDDNSNQPQHF
v_call: TRBV7-2; cdr3_aa: CASSLAGAGGYGYTF
v_call: TRBV20-1; cdr3_aa: CSALHRETYEQYF
v_call: TRBV6-6; cdr3_aa: CASSGEPTSTDTQYF
v_call: TRBV5-1; cdr3_aa: CASSPGSTVGSYEQYF